This T cell receptor beta chain was recovered during a study of shared clonotypes between healthy human individuals. Study-level points and caveats: Only blood was sampled, and tissue TCR repertoires likely differ from blood ones.

From germline, CDR1 is SGHVS and CDR2 FQNEAQ. This CDR3 is built from 16 residues. The trim removed 2 bases at V and 1 base at J, leaving 1 base unmatched. The data were produced by immunoSEQ multiplex PCR, yet TCRdb's version contains in-frame clones alone and is incomplete. The sample gives 2 million to 2.5 million clones, 85% to 95% of which show up once; 0.35% to 0.45% is in the top ten. For this clone: What it binds is unknown.

Participating donors were healthy, HIV-negative adults free of recent acute infections or vaccinations. Sequenced sample: naive CD4+ T cells from PBMCs. Subset defined: CD45RA+ positively selected. The chain combines TRBV7-8 with TRBJ2-2, with TRBD2 matching over 10 bases. This clonotype originated in a man younger than 30 in good health. Some clones in this sample may be carry-over from other donors' samples. CDR3 protein: CASSLRLAGNTGELFF. The CDR3, as DNA: TGTGCCAGCAGCTTAAGACTAGCGGGGAACACCGGGGAGCTGTTTTTT.